The source of this T cell receptor beta chain is a study of cytomegalovirus exposure and HLA in healthy donors. General observations from the study: As a later analysis revealed, most CMV-associated TCR beta chains appeared HLA-restricted. V- and J-gene trimming in TCR beta was tied to a missense DCLRE1C variant by an analysis performed later.

V lost 5 bases and J lost 8; bases outside the gene matches: 5. The CDR3 is 15 residues long. The germline gives CDR1 MNHEY, CDR2 SVGAGI. A word on this clone: Antigen: not known.

The PCR made use of 60 Vbeta and 13 Jbeta primers. Sequencing was performed with immunoSEQ multiplex PCR; in TCRdb, only in-frame clones are kept and a portion is missing. The repertoire includes roughly 77,000 clones, less than 80% of them detected once, and 9.5% to 13% sits in the top ten. This clonotype was obtained from a woman aged 40 to 50 in good health and CMV-seropositive. The sample consisted of PBMCs. This chain uses TRBV6-5 with TRBJ2-1; TRBD2 aligns across 14 bases. CDR3: CASSRPGLAGDEQFF. CDR3 bases: TGTGCCAGCAGTCGCCCGGGACTAGCGGGGGATGAGCAGTTCTTC.